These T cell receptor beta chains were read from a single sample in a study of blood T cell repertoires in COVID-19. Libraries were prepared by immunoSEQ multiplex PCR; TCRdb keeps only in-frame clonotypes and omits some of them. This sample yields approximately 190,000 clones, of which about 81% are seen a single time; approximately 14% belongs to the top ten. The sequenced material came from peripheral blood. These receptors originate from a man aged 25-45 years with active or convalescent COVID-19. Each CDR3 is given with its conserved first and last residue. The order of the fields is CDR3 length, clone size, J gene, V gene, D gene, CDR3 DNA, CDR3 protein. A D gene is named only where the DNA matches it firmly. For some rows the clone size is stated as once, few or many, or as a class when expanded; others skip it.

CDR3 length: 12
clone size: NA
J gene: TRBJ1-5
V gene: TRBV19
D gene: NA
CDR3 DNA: TGTGCCAGTAGTTTCTTTGCGGGGCCCCAGCATTTT
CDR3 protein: CASSFFAGPQHF

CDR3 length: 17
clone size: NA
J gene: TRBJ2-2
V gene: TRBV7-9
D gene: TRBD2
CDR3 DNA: TGTGCCGACCCAGGGTCCGGCGGGGGGACCAACACCGGGGAGCTGTTTTTT
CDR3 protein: CADPGSGGGTNTGELFF

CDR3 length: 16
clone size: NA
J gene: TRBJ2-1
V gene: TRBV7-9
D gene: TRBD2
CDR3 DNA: TGTGCCAGCAGCTTAGGTCCGGGAGGAACCCCCAATGAGCAGTTCTTC
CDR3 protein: CASSLGPGGTPNEQFF

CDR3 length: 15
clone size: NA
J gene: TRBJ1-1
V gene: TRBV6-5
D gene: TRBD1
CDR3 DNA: TGTGCCAGCAGTTACCAAGAGGGGGCGAGTACTGAAGCTTTCTTT
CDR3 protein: CASSYQEGASTEAFF

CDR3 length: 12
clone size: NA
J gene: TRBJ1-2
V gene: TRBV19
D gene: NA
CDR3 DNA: TGTGCCAGTAGTATCAGGGAGGAGGTCTACACCTTC
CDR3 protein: CASSIREEVYTF

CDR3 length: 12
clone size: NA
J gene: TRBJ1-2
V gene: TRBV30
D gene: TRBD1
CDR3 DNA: TGTGCCTGGAGGTTCCACAGGGGCGGCTACACCTTC
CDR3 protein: CAWRFHRGGYTF

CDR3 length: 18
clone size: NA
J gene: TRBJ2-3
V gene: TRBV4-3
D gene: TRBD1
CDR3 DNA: TGCGCCAGCAGCCAAGAGGGACAGGGGACTGTGGCCACAGATACGCAGTATTTT
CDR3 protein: CASSQEGQGTVATDTQYF

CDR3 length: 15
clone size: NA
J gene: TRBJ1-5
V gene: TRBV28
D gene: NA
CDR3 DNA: TGTGCCAGCAGTTTACGGTCAGGGTGGGGTCAGCCCCAGCATTTT
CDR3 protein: CASSLRSGWGQPQHF

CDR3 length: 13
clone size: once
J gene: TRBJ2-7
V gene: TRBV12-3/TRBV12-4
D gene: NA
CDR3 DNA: TGTGCCAGCAGTTTAGGAGCAGGCTACGAGCAGTACTTC
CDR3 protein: CASSLGAGYEQYF

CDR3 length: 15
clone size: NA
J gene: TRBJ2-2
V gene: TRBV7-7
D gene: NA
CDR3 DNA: TGTGCTAGCAGCCCGGGACTTGCGAACACCGGGGAGCTGTTTTTT
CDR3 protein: CASSPGLANTGELFF

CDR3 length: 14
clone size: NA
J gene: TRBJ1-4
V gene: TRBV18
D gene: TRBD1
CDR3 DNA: TGTGCCAGCTCATCGACAGGGATGAATGAAAAACTGTTTTTT
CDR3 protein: CASSSTGMNEKLFF

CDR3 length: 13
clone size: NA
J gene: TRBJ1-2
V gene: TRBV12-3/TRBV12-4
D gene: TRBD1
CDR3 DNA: TGTGCCAGCAGTTTGGGACAGTTCTATGGCTACACCTTC
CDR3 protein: CASSLGQFYGYTF

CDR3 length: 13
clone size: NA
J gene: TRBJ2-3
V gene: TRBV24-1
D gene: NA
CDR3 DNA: TGTGCCACAGAAGAACCAGTCACAGATACGCAGTATTTT
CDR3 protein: CATEEPVTDTQYF

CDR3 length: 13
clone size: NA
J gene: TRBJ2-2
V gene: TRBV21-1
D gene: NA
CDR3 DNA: TGTGCCAGCAGCAAACACGGCACCGGGGAGCTGTTTTTT
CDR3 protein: CASSKHGTGELFF

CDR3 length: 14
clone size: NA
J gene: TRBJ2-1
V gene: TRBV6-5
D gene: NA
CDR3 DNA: TGTGCCAGCAGTTATTCGGGAGACCCCAATGAGCAGTTCTTC
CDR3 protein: CASSYSGDPNEQFF

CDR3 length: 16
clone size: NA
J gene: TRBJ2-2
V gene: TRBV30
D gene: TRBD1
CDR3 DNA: TGTGCCTGGAGCTCACGGACAGGGCCCCACACCGGGGAGCTGTTTTTT
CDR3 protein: CAWSSRTGPHTGELFF

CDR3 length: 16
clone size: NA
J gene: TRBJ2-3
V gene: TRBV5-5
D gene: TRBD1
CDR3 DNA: TGTGCCAGCAGCTTGGGACAGGGAGTTGGAACAGATACGCGGTATTTT
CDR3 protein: CASSLGQGVGTDTRYF

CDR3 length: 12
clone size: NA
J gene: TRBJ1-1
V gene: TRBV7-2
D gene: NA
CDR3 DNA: TGTGCCAGCAGCCGGGACACCGCAGAAGCTTTCTTT
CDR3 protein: CASSRDTAEAFF

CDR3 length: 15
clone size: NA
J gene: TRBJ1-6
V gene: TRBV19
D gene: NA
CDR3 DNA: TGTGCCAGTTGCTCGTCGTCAGCCTATAATTCACCCCTCCACTTT
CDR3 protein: CASCSSSAYNSPLHF

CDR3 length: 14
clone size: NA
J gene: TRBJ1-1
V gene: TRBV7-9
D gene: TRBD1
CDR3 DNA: TGTGCCAGCAGCCCGACAGGGGTCGACACTGAAGCTTTCTTT
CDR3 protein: CASSPTGVDTEAFF

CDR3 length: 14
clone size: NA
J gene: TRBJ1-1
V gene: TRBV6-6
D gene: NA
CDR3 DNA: TGTGCCAGCACCGAACCGGAGGGCGTCACTGAAGCTTTCTTT
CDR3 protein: CASTEPEGVTEAFF

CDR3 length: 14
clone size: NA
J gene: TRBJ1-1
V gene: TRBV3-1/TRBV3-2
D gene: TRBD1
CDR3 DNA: TGTGCCAGCAGCCGCGGGGACAGTAAGGCTGAAGCTTTCTTT
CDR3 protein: CASSRGDSKAEAFF

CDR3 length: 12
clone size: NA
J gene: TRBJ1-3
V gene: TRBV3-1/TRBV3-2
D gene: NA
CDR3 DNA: TGTGCCAGCAGTCCACAGGAAAACACCATATATTTT
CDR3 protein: CASSPQENTIYF

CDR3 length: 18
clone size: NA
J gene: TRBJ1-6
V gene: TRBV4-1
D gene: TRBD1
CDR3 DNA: TGCGCCAGCAGCCAATTATTGGGACAGGGAGGTTCGGTGGCACCCCTCCACTTT
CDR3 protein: CASSQLLGQGGSVAPLHF

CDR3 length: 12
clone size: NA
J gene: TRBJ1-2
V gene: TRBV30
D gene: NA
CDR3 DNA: TGTGCCTGGAGCGTCACGGTAGTTGGCTACACCTTC
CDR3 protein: CAWSVTVVGYTF

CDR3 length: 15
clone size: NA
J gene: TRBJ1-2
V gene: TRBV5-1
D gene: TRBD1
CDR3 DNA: TGCGCCAGCAGCCCTCTTCTGACAGGGCACTATGGCTACACCTTC
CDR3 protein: CASSPLLTGHYGYTF

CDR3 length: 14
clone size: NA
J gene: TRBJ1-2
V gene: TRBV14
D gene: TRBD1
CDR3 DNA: TGTGCCAGCAGCCCCCAGGGGGGTCACTATGGCTACACCTTC
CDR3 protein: CASSPQGGHYGYTF

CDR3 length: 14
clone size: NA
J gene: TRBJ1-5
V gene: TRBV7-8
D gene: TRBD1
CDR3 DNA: TGTGCCAGCAGAGGCCGGGACAGCGCCTTCCCCCAGCATTTT
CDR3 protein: CASRGRDSAFPQHF

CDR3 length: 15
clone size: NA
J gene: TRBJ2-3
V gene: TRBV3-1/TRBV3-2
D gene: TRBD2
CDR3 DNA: TGTGCCAGCAGCCCCGGACTAGTCGGCACAGATACGCAGTATTTT
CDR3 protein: CASSPGLVGTDTQYF

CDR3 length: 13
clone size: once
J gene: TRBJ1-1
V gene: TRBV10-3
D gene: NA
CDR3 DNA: TGTGCCATCAGTGATCAGGTTAACACTGAAGCTTTCTTT
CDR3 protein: CAISDQVNTEAFF

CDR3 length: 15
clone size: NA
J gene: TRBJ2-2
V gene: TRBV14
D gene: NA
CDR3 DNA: TGTGCCAGCAGCCAATCGACTTGGCTCACCGGGGAGCTGTTTTTT
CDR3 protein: CASSQSTWLTGELFF

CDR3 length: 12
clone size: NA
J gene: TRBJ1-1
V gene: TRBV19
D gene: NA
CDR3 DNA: TGTGCCAGTAGCCTAGGGGCAGACGAAGCTTTCTTT
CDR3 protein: CASSLGADEAFF

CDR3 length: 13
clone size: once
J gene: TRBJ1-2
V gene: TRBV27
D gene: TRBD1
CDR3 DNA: TGTGCCAGCAGTCCTGACAGGGGCCATGGCTACACCTTC
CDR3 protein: CASSPDRGHGYTF

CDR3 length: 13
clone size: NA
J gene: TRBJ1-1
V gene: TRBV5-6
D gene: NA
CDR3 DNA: TGTGCCAGCAGCTGGGGAGGGGGCACTGAAGCTTTCTTT
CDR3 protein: CASSWGGGTEAFF

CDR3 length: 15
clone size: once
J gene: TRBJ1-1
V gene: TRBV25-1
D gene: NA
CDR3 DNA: TGTGCCAGCAAAGAAACAGGGACCCGGAACACTGAAGCTTTCTTT
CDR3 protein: CASKETGTRNTEAFF

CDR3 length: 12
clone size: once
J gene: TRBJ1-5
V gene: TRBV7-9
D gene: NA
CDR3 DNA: TGTGCCAGCAGCGGGCAGAATCAGCCCCAGCATTTT
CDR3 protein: CASSGQNQPQHF

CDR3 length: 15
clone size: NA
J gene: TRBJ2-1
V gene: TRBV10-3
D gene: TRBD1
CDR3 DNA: TGTGCCATCAGTGAGCGGACAGGGGCCTACAATGAGCAGTTCTTC
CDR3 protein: CAISERTGAYNEQFF

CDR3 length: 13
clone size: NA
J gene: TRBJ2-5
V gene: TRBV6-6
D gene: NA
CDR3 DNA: TGTGCCAGCAGTTACTCGCCGGTAGAGACCCAGTACTTC
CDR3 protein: CASSYSPVETQYF

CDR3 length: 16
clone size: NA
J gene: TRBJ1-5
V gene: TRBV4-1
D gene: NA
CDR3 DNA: TGCGCCAGCAGCCCAAGGGGGAGGGGCGAGGATCAGCCCCAGCATTTT
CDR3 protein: CASSPRGRGEDQPQHF

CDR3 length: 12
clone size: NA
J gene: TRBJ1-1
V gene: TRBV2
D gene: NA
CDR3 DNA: TGTGCCAGCAGAAACGCGGGGACTGAAGCTTTCTTT
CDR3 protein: CASRNAGTEAFF

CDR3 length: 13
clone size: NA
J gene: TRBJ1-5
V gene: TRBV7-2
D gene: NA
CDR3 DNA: TGTGCCAGCAGCCAAGGCGGGACTCAGCCCCAGCATTTT
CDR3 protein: CASSQGGTQPQHF

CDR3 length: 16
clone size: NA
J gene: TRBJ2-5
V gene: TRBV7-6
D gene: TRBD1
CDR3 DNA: TGTGCCAGCAGCTTGGAACAGGGGGATTTGGGAGAGACCCAGTACTTC
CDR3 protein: CASSLEQGDLGETQYF

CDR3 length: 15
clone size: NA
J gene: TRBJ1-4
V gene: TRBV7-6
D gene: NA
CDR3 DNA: TGTGCCAGCAGCTTAGGCGCAGGGTTAATCGAAAAACTGTTTTTT
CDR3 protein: CASSLGAGLIEKLFF

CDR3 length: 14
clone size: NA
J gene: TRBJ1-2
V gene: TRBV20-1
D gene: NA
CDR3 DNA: TGCAGTGCTAGTGGAACAGAGTTCGACTATGGCTACACCTTC
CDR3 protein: CSASGTEFDYGYTF

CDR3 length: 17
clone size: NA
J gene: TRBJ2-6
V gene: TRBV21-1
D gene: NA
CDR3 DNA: TGTGCCAGCAGCAAAGTCTACCGCCCCCCCGGGGCCAACGTCCTGACTTTC
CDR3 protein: CASSKVYRPPGANVLTF

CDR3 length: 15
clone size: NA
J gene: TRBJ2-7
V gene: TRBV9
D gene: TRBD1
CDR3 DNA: TGTGCCAGCAGCATTAGGACAGGGGGCTTCGACGAGCAGTACTTC
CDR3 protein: CASSIRTGGFDEQYF

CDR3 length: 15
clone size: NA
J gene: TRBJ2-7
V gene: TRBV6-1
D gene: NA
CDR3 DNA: TGTGCCAGCAGTGAAATACCGGGACAAAATTACGAGCAGTACTTC
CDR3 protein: CASSEIPGQNYEQYF

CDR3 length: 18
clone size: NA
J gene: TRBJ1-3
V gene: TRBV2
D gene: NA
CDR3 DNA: TGTGCCAGCAGTGAGAAGGAGATTGTCGGCGACTCTGGAAACACCATATATTTT
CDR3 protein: CASSEKEIVGDSGNTIYF

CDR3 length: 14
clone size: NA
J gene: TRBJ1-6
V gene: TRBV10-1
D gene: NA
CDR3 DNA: TGCGCCAGCAGTGAAGGGGGAAAGAATTCACCCCTCCACTTT
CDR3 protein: CASSEGGKNSPLHF

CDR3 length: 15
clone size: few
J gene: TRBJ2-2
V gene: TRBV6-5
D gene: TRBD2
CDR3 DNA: TGTGCCAGCAAGGCCCTAGCGGGAGAAGCCGGGGAGCTGTTTTTT
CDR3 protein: CASKALAGEAGELFF

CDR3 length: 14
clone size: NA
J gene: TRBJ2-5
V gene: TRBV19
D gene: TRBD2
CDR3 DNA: TGTGCCAGTAGTAAGCGGGGGGAGCAAGAGACCCAGTACTTC
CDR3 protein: CASSKRGEQETQYF

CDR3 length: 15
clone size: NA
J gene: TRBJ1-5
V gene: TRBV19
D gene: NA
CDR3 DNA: TGTGCCAGTAGTATCGGGAGATATAGCAATCAGCCCCAGCATTTT
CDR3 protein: CASSIGRYSNQPQHF

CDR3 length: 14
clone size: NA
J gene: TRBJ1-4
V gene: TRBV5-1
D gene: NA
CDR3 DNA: TGCGCCAGCAGCTTGTCTGCAACTAATGAAAAACTGTTTTTT
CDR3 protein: CASSLSATNEKLFF

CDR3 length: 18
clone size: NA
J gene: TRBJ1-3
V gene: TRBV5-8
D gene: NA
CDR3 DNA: TGTGCCAGCCTCACACGTGACAGACTGGGGCACTCTGGAAACACCATATATTTT
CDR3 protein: CASLTRDRLGHSGNTIYF

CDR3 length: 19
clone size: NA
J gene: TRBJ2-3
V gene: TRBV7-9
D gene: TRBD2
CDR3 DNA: TGTGCCAGCAGCCCCGGGACTAGCGGGAGGGCACTTAAACCAGATACGCAGTATTTT
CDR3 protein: CASSPGTSGRALKPDTQYF

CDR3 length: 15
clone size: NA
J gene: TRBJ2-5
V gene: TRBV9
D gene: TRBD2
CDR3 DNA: TGTGCCAGCAGCGAGCGACTAGCGGGGGGAGAGACCCAGTACTTC
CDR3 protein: CASSERLAGGETQYF

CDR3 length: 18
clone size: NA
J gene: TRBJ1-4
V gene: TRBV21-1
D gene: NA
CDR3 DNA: TGTGCCAGCACCCAAGAGATGGGACAGGGGGCGAGGGATGAAAAACTGTTTTTT
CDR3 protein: CASTQEMGQGARDEKLFF

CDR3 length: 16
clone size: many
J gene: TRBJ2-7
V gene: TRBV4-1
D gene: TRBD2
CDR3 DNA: TGCGCCAGCAGCCAAGAGCGGGCGGGAGGGGTATACGAGCAGTACTTC
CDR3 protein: CASSQERAGGVYEQYF

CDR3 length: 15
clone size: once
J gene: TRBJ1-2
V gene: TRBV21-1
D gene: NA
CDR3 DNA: TGTGCCAGCATCCCACAGGGGGCCGAGGACTATGGCTACACCTTC
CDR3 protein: CASIPQGAEDYGYTF

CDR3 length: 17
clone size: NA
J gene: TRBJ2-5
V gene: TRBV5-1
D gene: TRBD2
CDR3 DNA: TGCGCCAGCAGCCCGAGCCCCTCTAGCGGGGATGGCGAGACCCAGTACTTC
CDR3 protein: CASSPSPSSGDGETQYF